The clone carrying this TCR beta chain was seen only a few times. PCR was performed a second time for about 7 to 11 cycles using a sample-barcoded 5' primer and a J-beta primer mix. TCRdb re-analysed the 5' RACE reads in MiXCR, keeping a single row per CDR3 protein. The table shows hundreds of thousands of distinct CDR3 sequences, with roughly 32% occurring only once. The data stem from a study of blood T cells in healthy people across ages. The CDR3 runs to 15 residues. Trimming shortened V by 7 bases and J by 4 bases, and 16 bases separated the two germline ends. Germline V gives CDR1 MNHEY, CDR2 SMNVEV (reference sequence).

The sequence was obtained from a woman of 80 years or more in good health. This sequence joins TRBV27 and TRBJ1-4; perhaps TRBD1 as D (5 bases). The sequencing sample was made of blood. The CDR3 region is CASTRDGLFNEKLFF. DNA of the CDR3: TGTGCCAGCACCCGGGACGGTCTTTTTAATGAAAAACTGTTTTTT.